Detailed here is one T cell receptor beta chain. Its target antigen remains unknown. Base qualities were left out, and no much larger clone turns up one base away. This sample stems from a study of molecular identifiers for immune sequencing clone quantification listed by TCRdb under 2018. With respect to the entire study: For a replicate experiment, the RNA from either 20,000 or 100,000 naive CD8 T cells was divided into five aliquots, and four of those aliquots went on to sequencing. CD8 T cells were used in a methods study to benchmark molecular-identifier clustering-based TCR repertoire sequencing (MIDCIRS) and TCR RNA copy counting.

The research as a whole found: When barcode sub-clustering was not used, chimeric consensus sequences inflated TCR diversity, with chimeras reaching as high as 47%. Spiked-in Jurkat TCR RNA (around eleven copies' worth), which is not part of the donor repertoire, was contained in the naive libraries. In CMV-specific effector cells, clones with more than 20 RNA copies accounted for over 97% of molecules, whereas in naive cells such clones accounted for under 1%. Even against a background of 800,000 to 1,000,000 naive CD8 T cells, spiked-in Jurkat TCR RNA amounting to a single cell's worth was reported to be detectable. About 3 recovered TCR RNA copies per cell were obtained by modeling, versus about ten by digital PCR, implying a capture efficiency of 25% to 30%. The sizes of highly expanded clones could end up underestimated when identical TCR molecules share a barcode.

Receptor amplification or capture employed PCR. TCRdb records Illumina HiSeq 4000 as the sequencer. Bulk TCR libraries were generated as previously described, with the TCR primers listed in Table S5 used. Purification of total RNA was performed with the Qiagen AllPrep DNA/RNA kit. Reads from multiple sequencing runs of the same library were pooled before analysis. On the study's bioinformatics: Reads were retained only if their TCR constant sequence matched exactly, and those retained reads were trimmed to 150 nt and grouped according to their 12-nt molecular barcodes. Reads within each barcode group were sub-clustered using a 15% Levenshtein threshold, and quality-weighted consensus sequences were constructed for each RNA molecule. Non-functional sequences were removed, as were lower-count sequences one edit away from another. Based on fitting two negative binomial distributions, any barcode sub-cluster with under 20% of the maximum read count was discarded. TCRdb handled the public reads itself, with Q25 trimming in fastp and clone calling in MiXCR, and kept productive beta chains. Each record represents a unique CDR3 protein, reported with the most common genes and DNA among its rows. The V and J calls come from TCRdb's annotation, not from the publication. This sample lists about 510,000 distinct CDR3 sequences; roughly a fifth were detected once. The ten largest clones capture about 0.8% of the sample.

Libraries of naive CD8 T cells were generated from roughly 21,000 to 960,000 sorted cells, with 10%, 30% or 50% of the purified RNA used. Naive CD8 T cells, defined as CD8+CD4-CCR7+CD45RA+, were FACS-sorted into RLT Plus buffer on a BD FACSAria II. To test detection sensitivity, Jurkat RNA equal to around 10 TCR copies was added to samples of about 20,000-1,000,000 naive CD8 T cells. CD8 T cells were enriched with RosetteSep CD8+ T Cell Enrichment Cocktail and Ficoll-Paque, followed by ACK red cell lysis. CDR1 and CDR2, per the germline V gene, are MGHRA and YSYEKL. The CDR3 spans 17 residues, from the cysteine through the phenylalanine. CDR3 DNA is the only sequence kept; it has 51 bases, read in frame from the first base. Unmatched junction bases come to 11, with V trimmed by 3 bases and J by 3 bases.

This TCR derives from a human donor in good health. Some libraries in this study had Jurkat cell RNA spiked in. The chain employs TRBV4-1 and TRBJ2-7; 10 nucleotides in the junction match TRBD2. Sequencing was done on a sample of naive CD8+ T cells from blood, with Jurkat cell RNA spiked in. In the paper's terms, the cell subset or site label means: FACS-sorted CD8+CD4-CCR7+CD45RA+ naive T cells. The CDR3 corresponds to CASSHGSVGTSVYEQYF. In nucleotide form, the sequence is TGCGCCAGCAGCCACGGGTCGGTGGGGACTAGCGTCTACGAGCAGTACTTC.